This is a list of T cell receptor beta chains from one sample in a study of cytomegalovirus exposure and HLA in healthy donors. Some clones are missing from TCRdb's copy, which holds only in-frame ones; the method was immunoSEQ multiplex PCR. This sample has roughly 200,000 clones; about four fifths occur once, and the top ten carry roughly 1.4%. Sequenced sample: PBMCs. Every receptor here comes from a girl aged 10-17 years in good health and CMV-seropositive. CDR3s include the opening cysteine and the closing phenylalanine or tryptophan. The D gene is left open where the match is weak. Clone size is not always given. Where it is, it says once, few, many or a class for expanded clones.

v_gene	d_gene	j_gene	abundance	CDR3nt	CDR3aa
TRBV27	TRBD1	TRBJ1-2	.	TGTGCCAGCAGGTTGGGGACAGCATATGGCTACACCTTC	CASRLGTAYGYTF
TRBV18	.	TRBJ1-2	.	TGTGCCAGCTCACCACGCGAGACCGGGGGCTACACCTTC	CASSPRETGGYTF
TRBV10-2	.	TRBJ2-2	.	TGCGCCACGGTCCCGGAGACGATCAACACCGGGGAGCTGTTTTTT	CATVPETINTGELFF
TRBV4-2	TRBD2	TRBJ2-5	.	TGTGCCAGCAGCCAAGAAGGGGGGAAGCAGCGGGGGGCCCAGTACTTC	CASSQEGGKQRGAQYF
TRBV11-2	.	TRBJ2-5	.	TGTGCCAGCAGCTTATCAGCGATCCAAGAGACCCAGTACTTC	CASSLSAIQETQYF
TRBV10-1	TRBD1	TRBJ2-7	.	TGCGCCAGCAGCCTTCGGGACAGTGACGAGCAGTACTTC	CASSLRDSDEQYF
TRBV5-1	.	TRBJ2-2	few	TGCGCCAGCAGTGAACAGGGTAACACCGGGGAGCTGTTTTTT	CASSEQGNTGELFF
TRBV5-1	TRBD1	TRBJ2-7	.	TGCGCCAGCAGCCAAGGGACAGGGGCCTACGAGCAGTACTTC	CASSQGTGAYEQYF
TRBV9	.	TRBJ2-2	.	TGTGCCAGCAGCCTCGGGGTGAACACCGGGGAGCTGTTTTTT	CASSLGVNTGELFF
TRBV19	.	TRBJ2-1	.	TGTGCCAGTAGTGGCGGGGTTAACAATGAGCAGTTCTTC	CASSGGVNNEQFF
TRBV29-1	.	TRBJ2-5	.	TGCAGCGTTGAACAGGGGATGGAGACCCAGTACTTC	CSVEQGMETQYF
TRBV10-3	.	TRBJ1-1	few	TGTGCCATCAAAGGGCAGGCGGGAGTGAACACTGAAGCTTTCTTT	CAIKGQAGVNTEAFF
TRBV7-2	TRBD1	TRBJ2-1	.	TGTGCCAGCAGCTTAGTAAGAGGGGGCCGGTACAATGAGCAGTTCTTC	CASSLVRGGRYNEQFF
TRBV19	TRBD1	TRBJ2-2	.	TGTGCCAGTATTTTGACAGGGGGGAACACCGGGGAGCTGTTTTTT	CASILTGGNTGELFF
TRBV2	TRBD1	TRBJ1-1	few	TGTGCCAGCAGCTCACAGGGGGTGGACACTGAAGCTTTCTTT	CASSSQGVDTEAFF
TRBV4-1	.	TRBJ2-3	few	TGCGCCAGCAGCCCCCCGAGCACAGATACGCAGTATTTT	CASSPPSTDTQYF
TRBV7-2	TRBD2	TRBJ2-7	once	TGTGCCAGCAGCCGCACTAGCGGGGGGGGCCAGTTCTACGAGCAGTACTTC	CASSRTSGGGQFYEQYF
TRBV6-5	.	TRBJ2-7	.	TGTGCCAGCAGTGAAGCTGATCCCGAGCAGTACTTC	CASSEADPEQYF
TRBV4-1	TRBD1	TRBJ1-2	.	TGCGCCAGCAGCTTCCCGGACAGGGTAATTGGCTACACCTTC	CASSFPDRVIGYTF
TRBV19	.	TRBJ2-7	.	TGTGCCACCGCCTCAGGGGTCTCCGAGCAGTACTTC	CATASGVSEQYF
TRBV4-1	.	TRBJ1-2	.	TGCGCCAGCAGCCAAGATCTCCCGGGTAACTATGGCTACACCTTC	CASSQDLPGNYGYTF
TRBV2	TRBD1	TRBJ1-5	once	TGTGCCAGCAGGAGGACAGGGACTCAGCCCCAGCATTTT	CASRRTGTQPQHF
TRBV5-1	TRBD1	TRBJ1-1	.	TGCGCCAGCAGCTTGGCCCAGCAAGGGGGCTTGAACACTGAAGCTTTCTTT	CASSLAQQGGLNTEAFF
TRBV6-5	.	TRBJ1-3	.	TGTGCCAGCAGTCCCAGGGGTAGAAACACCATATATTTT	CASSPRGRNTIYF
TRBV7-2	.	TRBJ1-1	few	TGTGCCAGCAGCCCTCGGAGGGCTATCACTGAAGCTTTCTTT	CASSPRRAITEAFF
TRBV4-1	TRBD1	TRBJ1-1	few	TGCGCCAGCAGCCGACGACAGGGAGGTACGGACACTGAAGCTTTCTTT	CASSRRQGGTDTEAFF
TRBV14	.	TRBJ1-2	.	TGTGCCAGCAGTCCTTCGGACACAATTTTCGCCTATGGCTACACCTTC	CASSPSDTIFAYGYTF
TRBV11-2	TRBD1	TRBJ2-3	.	TGTGCCAGCAGCTTAGTCTGGACAGGGGCAGATACGCAGTATTTT	CASSLVWTGADTQYF
TRBV15	TRBD1	TRBJ1-6	.	TGTGCCACCAGCAGAGATAGGACAGGGGGCAATTCACCCCTCCACTTT	CATSRDRTGGNSPLHF
TRBV7-9	TRBD1	TRBJ1-2	.	TGTGCCAGCAGTTTGACAGGGGACATTATGGCTAGCACCTTC	CASSLTGDIMASTF
TRBV6-1	TRBD1	TRBJ2-3	.	TGTGCCAGCAGTGAGGACAGGGGGGGCACAGATACGCAGTATTTT	CASSEDRGGTDTQYF
TRBV6-5	.	TRBJ2-5	.	TGTGCCAGCATTCCCCTACGGGGTTCCCAAGAGACCCAGTACTTC	CASIPLRGSQETQYF
TRBV4-2	.	TRBJ1-2	.	TGTGCCAGCAGCCAAGAGACAGCCTATGGCTACACCTTC	CASSQETAYGYTF
TRBV5-1	TRBD2	TRBJ2-7	few	TGCGCCAGCAGTGAGGGACTAGCGATGTCCTACGAGCAGTACTTC	CASSEGLAMSYEQYF
TRBV19	.	TRBJ2-5	.	TGTGCCAGTAGTATCGGGGGGACAGGCCAAGAGACCCAGTACTTC	CASSIGGTGQETQYF
TRBV7-9	TRBD2	TRBJ2-1	.	TGTTCCAGCAGCTCCGAAAAGAAAACTAGCGGCTCCTACAATGAGCAGTTCTTC	CSSSSEKKTSGSYNEQFF
TRBV27	TRBD1	TRBJ1-2	.	TGTGCCAGCAGTGCTACAGGGGGATTTAACTATGGCTACACCTTC	CASSATGGFNYGYTF
TRBV6-5	.	TRBJ1-2	.	TGTGCCAGCACCTACTCCCTGAACTATGGCTACACCTTC	CASTYSLNYGYTF
TRBV15	.	TRBJ1-6	.	TGTGCCACCAGCTTCTCGCAAGGGGTGACGTTCTTT	CATSFSQGVTFF
TRBV6-1	.	TRBJ1-2	few	TGTGCCAGCAGAAAGGCGGCGAACTATGGCTACACCTTC	CASRKAANYGYTF
TRBV4-2	.	TRBJ2-2	.	TGTGCCAGCAGCCAAGGTCAGATACCTACCGGGGAGCTGTTTTTT	CASSQGQIPTGELFF
TRBV14	TRBD1	TRBJ2-5	.	TGTGCCAGCAGCGGACAGGGGGTAGAGACCCAGTACTTC	CASSGQGVETQYF
TRBV11-2	TRBD1	TRBJ2-1	.	TGTGCCAGCAGCTATGCAGGGGGTTACAATGAGCAGTTCTTC	CASSYAGGYNEQFF
TRBV2	.	TRBJ1-6	.	TGTGCCAGCACCCGGGGGGGGCGGGTCGATAATTCACCCCTCCACTTT	CASTRGGRVDNSPLHF
TRBV7-2	.	TRBJ2-5	.	TGTGCCAGCAGCTTAGACCCGGTGGCCCAGTACTTC	CASSLDPVAQYF
TRBV6-5	.	TRBJ1-1	once	TGTGCCAGCAGTTACGGAGGAAAGGGCTTGAACACTGAAGCTTTCTTT	CASSYGGKGLNTEAFF
TRBV6-5	.	TRBJ1-3	.	TGTGCCAGCAGAAGACATCACTCTGGAAACACCATATATTTT	CASRRHHSGNTIYF
TRBV29-1	TRBD1	TRBJ2-2	.	TGCAGCGTTGGTAGGGGGCGCACCGGGGAGCTGTTTTTT	CSVGRGRTGELFF
TRBV7-2	.	TRBJ2-3	.	TGTGCCAGCAGCTTCCCCCTCGAGGGAGATACGCAGTATTTT	CASSFPLEGDTQYF